A selection of T cell receptor beta chains follows, all from one sample in a study of shared clonotypes between healthy human individuals. The protocol was immunoSEQ multiplex PCR, while the TCRdb copy is restricted to in-frame clones and leaves out a portion. This table has about 1.5 million clones, roughly 95% appearing once. The sequenced sample was naive CD4+ T cells sorted from blood. All receptors derive from a man younger than 40 in good health. Each CDR3 is given with its conserved first and last residue. A D gene is named only where the DNA matches it firmly. Some rows mark clone size as missing; the rest say once, few, many or name a class of expanded clone.

D	V	J	size	CDR3	DNA
.	TRBV4-2	TRBJ2-7	.	CASSQGYRDGYEQYF	TGTGCCAGCAGCCAAGGATACCGGGACGGCTACGAGCAGTACTTC
TRBD2	TRBV19	TRBJ2-2	.	CASHDSGRAITGELFF	TGTGCCAGTCACGATAGCGGGAGGGCCATCACCGGGGAGCTGTTTTTT
TRBD1	TRBV28	TRBJ1-2	.	CASSFRGQGGYTF	TGTGCCAGCAGTTTCAGGGGGCAAGGCGGCTACACCTTC
.	TRBV29-1	TRBJ2-2	.	CSALPDRNTGELFF	TGCAGCGCCCTCCCGGACCGGAACACCGGGGAGCTGTTTTTT
TRBD1	TRBV11-2	TRBJ2-1	.	CASSSRGGAGVNEQFF	TGTGCCAGCAGCTCCCGAGGGGGCGCAGGAGTGAATGAGCAGTTCTTC
TRBD2	TRBV28	TRBJ2-7	.	CASSFPAGVRLGGEQYF	TGTGCCAGCAGTTTTCCCGCGGGAGTAAGGCTTGGTGGCGAGCAGTACTTC
.	TRBV4-1	TRBJ2-7	.	CASSPGALHYEQYF	TGCGCCAGCAGCCCTGGGGCCCTTCATTACGAGCAGTACTTC
TRBD2	TRBV5-1	TRBJ2-2	.	CASSSPASGRARTGELFF	TGCGCCAGCAGCTCCCCGGCTAGCGGGAGGGCCCGAACCGGGGAGCTGTTTTTT
TRBD2	TRBV28	TRBJ2-5	.	CASSLPTAGGETQYF	TGTGCCAGCAGTTTACCCACGGCGGGGGGAGAGACCCAGTACTTC
.	TRBV7-9	TRBJ2-2	.	CASSLAGGELFF	TGTGCCAGCAGCTTAGCGGGCGGGGAGCTGTTTTTT
.	TRBV27	TRBJ2-7	.	CASSYSGVVTYEQYF	TGTGCCAGCAGTTACTCCGGGGTGGTCACCTACGAGCAGTACTTC
.	TRBV9	TRBJ2-7	.	CASSVTTSSYEQYF	TGTGCCAGCAGCGTAACGACGTCCTCCTACGAGCAGTACTTC
TRBD2	TRBV30	TRBJ2-3	.	CAWKGTSGTSYTDTQYF	TGTGCCTGGAAGGGCACCTCCGGGACTAGCTACACAGATACGCAGTATTTT
TRBD2	TRBV7-3	TRBJ2-1	.	CASSQTSGRGYNEQFF	TGTGCCAGCAGCCAAACTAGCGGGAGAGGATACAATGAGCAGTTCTTC
.	TRBV30	TRBJ1-1	.	CAWSVWGARRNTEAFF	TGTGCCTGGAGTGTATGGGGGGCCAGGCGGAACACTGAAGCTTTCTTT
.	TRBV6-5	TRBJ1-5	.	CASAPNNHQPQHF	TGTGCCAGCGCTCCGAACAACCATCAGCCCCAGCATTTT
.	TRBV30	TRBJ1-1	.	CAGFKLTSKAFF	TGTGCCGGCTTCAAGCTGACAAGTAAAGCTTTCTTT
.	TRBV7-9	TRBJ2-1	.	CASSLTLGEQFF	TGTGCCAGCAGCTTAACTCTCGGTGAGCAGTTCTTC
.	TRBV7-2	TRBJ1-3	.	CASSLDQASTIYF	TGTGCCAGCAGCTTAGACCAGGCCTCCACCATATATTTT
.	TRBV30	TRBJ2-7	.	CAWSGTAYEQYF	TGTGCCTGGAGCGGAACAGCCTACGAGCAGTACTTC
TRBD1	TRBV19	TRBJ2-4	.	CASSNKTGEAKNIQYF	TGTGCCAGTAGTAATAAGACAGGGGAGGCCAAAAACATTCAGTACTTC
TRBD1	TRBV28	TRBJ2-5	.	CASSSGQGAPETQYF	TGTGCCAGCAGTTCGGGACAGGGGGCGCCGGAGACCCAGTACTTC
.	TRBV28	TRBJ2-2	.	CASSLPPSGPAGELFF	TGTGCCAGCAGTTTACCGCCCTCCGGACCGGCCGGGGAGCTGTTTTTT
TRBD2	TRBV27	TRBJ2-7	.	CASSLWASGTGGEQYF	TGTGCCAGCAGTTTATGGGCTAGCGGGACTGGTGGCGAGCAGTACTTC
.	TRBV19	TRBJ1-1	.	CASSPLPFTEAFF	TGTGCCAGTAGCCCTCTCCCCTTCACTGAAGCTTTCTTT
.	TRBV28	TRBJ1-2	.	CASSFGGQEIYTF	TGTGCCAGCAGTTTTGGGGGGCAGGAGATCTACACCTTC
.	TRBV5-1	TRBJ2-7	.	CASRVDFGEQYF	TGCGCCAGCAGGGTGGATTTCGGCGAGCAGTACTTC
.	TRBV27	TRBJ2-3	.	CAAGTVRATDTQYF	TGTGCCGCCGGGACGGTACGCGCCACAGATACGCAGTATTTT
.	TRBV5-1	TRBJ1-1	.	CASSFGTFYTEAFF	TGCGCCAGCAGCTTTGGGACATTCTACACTGAAGCTTTCTTT
TRBD2	TRBV7-8	TRBJ2-2	.	CASIGTSGYGELFF	TGTGCCAGCATCGGGACTAGCGGATACGGGGAGCTGTTTTTT
.	TRBV9	TRBJ2-1	.	CASSVIPQVIYNEQFF	TGTGCCAGCAGCGTAATTCCACAGGTGATCTACAATGAGCAGTTCTTC
TRBD2	TRBV7-2	TRBJ2-1	.	CASSLDTSGIARSGFF	TGTGCCAGCAGCTTAGATACTAGCGGGATAGCACGGTCTGGGTTCTTC
.	TRBV7-3	TRBJ2-7	.	CASSLTPGSYEQYF	TGTGCCAGCAGCTTAACTCCAGGCTCCTACGAGCAGTACTTC
TRBD2	TRBV2	TRBJ2-3	once	CASSEGRDYSTDTQYF	TGTGCCAGCAGTGAAGGCCGGGACTATTCCACAGATACGCAGTATTTT
TRBD2	TRBV7-9	TRBJ2-3	.	CASSSRTSGSWGDTQYF	TGTGCCAGCAGCTCTCGGACTAGCGGGAGTTGGGGGGATACGCAGTATTTT
.	TRBV19	TRBJ2-1	.	CASSIITSSYNEQFF	TGTGCCAGTAGTATTATCACTAGCTCCTACAATGAGCAGTTCTTC
.	TRBV10-3	TRBJ2-5	.	CAISGGPKETQYF	TGTGCCATCAGTGGGGGGCCCAAGGAGACCCAGTACTTC
.	TRBV28	TRBJ2-1	.	CASSPPPGGQNNEQFF	TGTGCCAGCAGCCCCCCTCCCGGGGGACAGAACAATGAGCAGTTCTTC
TRBD1	TRBV27	TRBJ2-7	.	CASSLVTGQGAYEQYF	TGTGCCAGCAGTTTAGTCACGGGACAGGGGGCTTACGAGCAGTACTTC
.	TRBV5-1	TRBJ2-5	.	CASSYLGDRETQYF	TGCGCCAGCAGCTACCTAGGGGATAGAGAGACCCAGTACTTC